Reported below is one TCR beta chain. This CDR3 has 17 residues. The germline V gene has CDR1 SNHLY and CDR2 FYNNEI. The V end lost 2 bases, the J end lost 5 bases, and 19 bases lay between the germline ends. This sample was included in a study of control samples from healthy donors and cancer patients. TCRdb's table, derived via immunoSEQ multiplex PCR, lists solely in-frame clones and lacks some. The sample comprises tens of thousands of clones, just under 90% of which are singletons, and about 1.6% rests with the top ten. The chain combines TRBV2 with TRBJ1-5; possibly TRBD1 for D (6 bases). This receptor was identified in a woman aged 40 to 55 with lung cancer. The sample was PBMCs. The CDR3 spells CASSELRNREGDQPQHF. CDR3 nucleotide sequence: TGTGCCAGCAGTGAATTACGAAACAGGGAGGGCGATCAGCCCCAGCATTTT.